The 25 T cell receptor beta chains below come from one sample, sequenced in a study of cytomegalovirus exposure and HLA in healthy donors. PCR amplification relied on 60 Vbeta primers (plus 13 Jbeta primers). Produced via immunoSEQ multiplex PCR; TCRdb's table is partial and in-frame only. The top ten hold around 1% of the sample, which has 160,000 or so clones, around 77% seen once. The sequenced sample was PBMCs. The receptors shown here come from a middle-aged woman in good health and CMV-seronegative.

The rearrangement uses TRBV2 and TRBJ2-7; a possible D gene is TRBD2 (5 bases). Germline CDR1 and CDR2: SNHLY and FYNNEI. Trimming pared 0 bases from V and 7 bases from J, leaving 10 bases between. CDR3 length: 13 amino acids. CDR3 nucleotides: TGTGCCAGCAGTGAAGCGAGGACTGGAGAGCAGTACTTC. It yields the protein CASSEARTGEQYF.

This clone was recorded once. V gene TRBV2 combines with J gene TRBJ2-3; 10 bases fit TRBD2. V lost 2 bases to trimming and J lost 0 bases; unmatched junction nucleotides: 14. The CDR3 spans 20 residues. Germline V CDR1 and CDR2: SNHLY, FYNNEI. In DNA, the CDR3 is TGTGCCAGCAGTGAATGGGGGGCCCTAGCGGGGGCCTCTAGCACAGATACGCAGTATTTT. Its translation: CASSEWGALAGASSTDTQYF.

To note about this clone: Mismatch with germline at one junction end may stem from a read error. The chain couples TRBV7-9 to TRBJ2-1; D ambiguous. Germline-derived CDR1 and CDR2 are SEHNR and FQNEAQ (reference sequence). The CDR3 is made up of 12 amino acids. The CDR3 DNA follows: TGTGCCAGCAGGTTAGAGTGGCATGAGCAGTTCTTC. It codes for CASRLEWHEQFF.

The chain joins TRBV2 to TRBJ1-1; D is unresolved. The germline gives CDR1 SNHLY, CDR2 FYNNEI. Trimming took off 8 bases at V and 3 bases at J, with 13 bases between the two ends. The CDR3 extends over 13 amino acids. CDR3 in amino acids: CASLTGGDTEAFF. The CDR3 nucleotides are TGTGCCAGCCTTACGGGTGGAGACACTGAAGCTTTCTTT.

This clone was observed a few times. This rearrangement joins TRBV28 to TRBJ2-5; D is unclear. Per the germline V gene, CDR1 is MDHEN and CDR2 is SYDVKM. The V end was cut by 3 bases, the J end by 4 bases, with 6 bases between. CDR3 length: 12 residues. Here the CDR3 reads CASSFQLETQYF. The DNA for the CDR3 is TGTGCCAGCAGTTTCCAGTTAGAGACCCAGTACTTC.

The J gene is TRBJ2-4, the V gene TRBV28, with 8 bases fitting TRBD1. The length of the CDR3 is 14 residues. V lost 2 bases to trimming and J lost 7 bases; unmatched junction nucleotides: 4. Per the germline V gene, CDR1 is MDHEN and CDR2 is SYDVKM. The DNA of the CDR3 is TGTGCCAGCAGTTTACGGACAGGGAAGAACATTCAGTACTTC. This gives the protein CASSLRTGKNIQYF. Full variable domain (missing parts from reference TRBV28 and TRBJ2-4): DVKVTQSSRYLVKRTGEKVFLECVQDMDHENMFWYRQDPGLGLRLIYFSYDVKMKEKGDIPEGYSVSREKKERFSLILESASTNQTSMYLCASSLRTGKNIQYFGAGTRLSVL.

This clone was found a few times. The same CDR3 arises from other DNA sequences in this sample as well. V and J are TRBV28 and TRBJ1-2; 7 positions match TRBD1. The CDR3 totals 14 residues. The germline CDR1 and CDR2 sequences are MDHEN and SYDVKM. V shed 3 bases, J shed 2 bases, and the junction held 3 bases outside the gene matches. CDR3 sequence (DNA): TGTGCCAGCAGTTTGGGACAGAGCAACTATGGCTACACCTTC. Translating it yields CASSLGQSNYGYTF.

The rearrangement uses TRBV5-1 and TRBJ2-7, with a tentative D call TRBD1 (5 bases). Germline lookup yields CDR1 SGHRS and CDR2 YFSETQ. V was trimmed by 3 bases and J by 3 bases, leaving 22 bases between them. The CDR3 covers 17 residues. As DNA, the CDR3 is TGCGCCAGCAGCTATGACGGTATAGGCCAGGGAAGCTACGAGCAGTACTTC. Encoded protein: CASSYDGIGQGSYEQYF.

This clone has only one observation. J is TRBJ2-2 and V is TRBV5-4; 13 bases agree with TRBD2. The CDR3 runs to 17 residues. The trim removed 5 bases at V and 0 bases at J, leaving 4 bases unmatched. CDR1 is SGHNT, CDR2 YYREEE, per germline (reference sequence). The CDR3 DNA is TGTGCCAGCAGTAAGGGACTAGCGGGAACGAACACCGGGGAGCTGTTTTTT. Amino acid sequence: CASSKGLAGTNTGELFF.

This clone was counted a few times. The CDR3 nucleotides are TGTGCCAGCAAAGAAAAAGCGGGAGGCGAGCAGTTCTTC. This codes for CASKEKAGGEQFF. The rearrangement links TRBV4-2 to TRBJ2-1, with 9 bases matching TRBD2. V lost 7 bases to trimming and J lost 10 bases; unmatched junction nucleotides: 8. The CDR3 loop spans 13 amino acids. Germline V CDR1 and CDR2: LGHNA, YNFKEQ.

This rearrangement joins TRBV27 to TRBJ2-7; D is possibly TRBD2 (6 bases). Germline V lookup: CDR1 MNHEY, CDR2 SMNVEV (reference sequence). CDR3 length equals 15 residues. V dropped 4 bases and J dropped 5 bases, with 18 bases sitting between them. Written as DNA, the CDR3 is TGTGCCAGCAGTTCCGCTTTCGGGGGAGAGGACGAGCAGTACTTC. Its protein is CASSSAFGGEDEQYF.

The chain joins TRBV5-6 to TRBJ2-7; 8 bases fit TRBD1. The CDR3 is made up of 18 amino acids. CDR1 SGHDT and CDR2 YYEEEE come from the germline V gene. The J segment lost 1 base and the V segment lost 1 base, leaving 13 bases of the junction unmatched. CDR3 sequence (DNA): TGTGCCAGCAGCTTGCGTCCCGGGACAGGTCGAAAGTCCTACGAGCAGTACTTC. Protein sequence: CASSLRPGTGRKSYEQYF. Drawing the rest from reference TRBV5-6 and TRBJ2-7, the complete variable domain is DAGVTQSPTHLIKTRGQQVTLRCSPKSGHDTVSWYQQALGQGPQFIFQYYEEEERQRGNFPDRFSGHQFPNYSSELNVNALLLGDSALYLCASSLRPGTGRKSYEQYFGPGTRLTVT.

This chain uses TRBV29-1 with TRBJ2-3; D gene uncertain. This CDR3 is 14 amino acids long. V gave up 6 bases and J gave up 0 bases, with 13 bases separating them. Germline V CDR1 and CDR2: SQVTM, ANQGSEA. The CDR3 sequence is CSVVVVASTDTQYF. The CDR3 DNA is TGCAGCGTAGTAGTGGTAGCTAGCACAGATACGCAGTATTTT.

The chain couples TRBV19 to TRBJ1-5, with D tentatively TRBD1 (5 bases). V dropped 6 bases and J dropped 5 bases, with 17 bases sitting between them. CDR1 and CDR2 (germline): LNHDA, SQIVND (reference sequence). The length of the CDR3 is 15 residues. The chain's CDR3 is CASSQRGGPDQPQHF. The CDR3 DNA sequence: TGTGCCAGTAGCCAAAGGGGCGGCCCCGATCAGCCCCAGCATTTT.

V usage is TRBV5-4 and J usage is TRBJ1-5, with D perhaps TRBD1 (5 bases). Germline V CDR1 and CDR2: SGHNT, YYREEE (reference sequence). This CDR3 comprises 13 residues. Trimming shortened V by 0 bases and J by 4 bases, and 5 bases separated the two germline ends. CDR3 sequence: CASSLDRNQPQHF. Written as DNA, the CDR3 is TGTGCCAGCAGCTTGGACAGGAATCAGCCCCAGCATTTT.

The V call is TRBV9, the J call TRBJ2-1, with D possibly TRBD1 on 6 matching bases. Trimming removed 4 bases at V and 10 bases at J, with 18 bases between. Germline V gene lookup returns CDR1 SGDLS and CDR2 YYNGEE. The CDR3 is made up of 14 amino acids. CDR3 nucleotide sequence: TGTGCCAGCAGCCCCCAGAGCCTTAGGGGGGAGCAGTTCTTC. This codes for CASSPQSLRGEQFF. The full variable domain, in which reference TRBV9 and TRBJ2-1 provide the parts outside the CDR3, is DSGVTQTPKHLITATGQRVTLRCSPRSGDLSVYWYQQSLDQGLQFLIQYYNGEERAKGNILERFSAQQFPDLHSELNLSSLELGDSALYFCASSPQSLRGEQFFGPGTRLTVL.

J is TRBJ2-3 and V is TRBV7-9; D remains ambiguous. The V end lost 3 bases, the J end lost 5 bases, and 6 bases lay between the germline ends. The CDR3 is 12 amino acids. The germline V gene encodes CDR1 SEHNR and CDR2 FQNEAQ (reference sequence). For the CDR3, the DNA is TGTGCCAGCAGCTTCTCCGTAGATACGCAGTATTTT. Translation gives CASSFSVDTQYF.

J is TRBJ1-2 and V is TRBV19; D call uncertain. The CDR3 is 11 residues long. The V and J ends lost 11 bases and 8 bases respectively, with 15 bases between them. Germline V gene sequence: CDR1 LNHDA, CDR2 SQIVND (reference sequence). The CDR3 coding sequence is TGTGCCCCCCCGGAGGGTAAGGGCTACACCTTC. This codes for CAPPEGKGYTF.

CDR3 residues: CASSLDRLAGYNEQFF. CDR3 bases: TGCGCCAGCAGCTTAGATCGACTAGCGGGTTACAATGAGCAGTTCTTC. The V call is TRBV5-1, the J call TRBJ2-1; 10 nucleotides match TRBD2. The CDR3 covers 16 residues. CDR1 and CDR2 (germline): SGHRS, YFSETQ. V shed 2 bases, J shed 4 bases, and the junction held 6 bases outside the gene matches.

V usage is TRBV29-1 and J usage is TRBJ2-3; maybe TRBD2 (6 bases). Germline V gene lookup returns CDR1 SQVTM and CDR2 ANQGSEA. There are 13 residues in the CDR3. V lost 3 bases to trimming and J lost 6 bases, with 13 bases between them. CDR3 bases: TGCAGCGTTGACGGGGGTGATTGGGATACGCAGTATTTT. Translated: CSVDGGDWDTQYF.

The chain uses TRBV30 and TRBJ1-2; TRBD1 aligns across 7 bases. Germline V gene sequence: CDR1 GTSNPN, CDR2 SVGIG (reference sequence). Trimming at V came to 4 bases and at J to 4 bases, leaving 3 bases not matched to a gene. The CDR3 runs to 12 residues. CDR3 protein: CAWKGQFYGYTF. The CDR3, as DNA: TGTGCCTGGAAGGGACAGTTCTATGGCTACACCTTC.

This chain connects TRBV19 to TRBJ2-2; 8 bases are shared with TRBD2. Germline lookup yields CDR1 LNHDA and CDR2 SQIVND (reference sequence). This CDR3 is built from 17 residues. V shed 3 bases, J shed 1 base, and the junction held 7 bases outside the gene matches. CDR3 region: CASSILTLAGNTGELFF. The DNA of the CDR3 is TGTGCCAGTAGTATTCTCACCCTAGCGGGGAACACCGGGGAGCTGTTTTTT.

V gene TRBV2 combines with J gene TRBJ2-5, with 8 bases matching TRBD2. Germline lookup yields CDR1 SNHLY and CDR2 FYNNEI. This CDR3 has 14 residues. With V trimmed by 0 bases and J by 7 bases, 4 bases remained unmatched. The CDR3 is CASSEARAGGTQYF. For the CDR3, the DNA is TGTGCCAGCAGTGAAGCGAGGGCGGGAGGGACCCAGTACTTC.

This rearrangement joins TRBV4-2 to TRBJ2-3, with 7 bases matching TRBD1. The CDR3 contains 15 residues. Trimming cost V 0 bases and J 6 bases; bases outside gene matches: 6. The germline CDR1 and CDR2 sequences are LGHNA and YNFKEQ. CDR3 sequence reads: CASSQDHRGRDTQYF. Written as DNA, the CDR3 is TGTGCCAGCAGCCAAGATCATAGGGGGCGGGATACGCAGTATTTT.

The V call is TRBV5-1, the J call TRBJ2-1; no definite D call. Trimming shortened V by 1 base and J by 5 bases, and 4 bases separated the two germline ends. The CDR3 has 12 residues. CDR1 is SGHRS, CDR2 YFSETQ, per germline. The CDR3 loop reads CASSLTDNEQFF. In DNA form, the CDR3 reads TGCGCCAGCAGCTTGACAGACAATGAGCAGTTCTTC.